These T cell receptor beta chains were read from a single sample in a study of blood T cell repertoires in COVID-19. Clones were read by immunoSEQ multiplex PCR, and TCRdb kept only the in-frame ones, dropping some. This sample has more than 100,000 clones, with approximately 90% found just once. The source material was peripheral blood. The receptors derive from a man in his forties or fifties with acute or convalescent COVID-19. CDR3s include the opening cysteine and the closing phenylalanine or tryptophan. A D gene is named only where the DNA matches it firmly. Clone size appears in some rows only: once, few, many, or a class for an expanded clone.

14	TRBV10-3	NA	TRBJ2-5	TRBD2	TGTGCCATCAGTGAGGGGGCGGGGGAAGAGACCCAGTACTTC	CAISEGAGEETQYF
14	TRBV7-2	NA	TRBJ2-5	TRBD2	TGTGCCAGCAGCTTCGGGACTAGCACAGAGACCCAGTACTTC	CASSFGTSTETQYF
13	TRBV19	NA	TRBJ2-1	TRBD2	TGTGCCACCGGACTAGCGGGAGTTGATGAGCAGTTCTTC	CATGLAGVDEQFF
16	TRBV9	NA	TRBJ2-3	TRBD1	TGTGCCAGCAGCGGGGGCGGACAGGCCAGCACAGATACGCAGTATTTT	CASSGGGQASTDTQYF
12	TRBV29-1	NA	TRBJ1-5	NA	TGCAGCGTTGGGGGGGTCAATCAGCCCCAGCATTTT	CSVGGVNQPQHF
14	TRBV6-1	NA	TRBJ1-2	NA	TGTGCCAGCAGTGAATGGGGCAGTTCGAGTGGCTACACCTTC	CASSEWGSSSGYTF
13	TRBV6-5	NA	TRBJ2-7	NA	TGTGCCAGCAGTTACACTCGTTCCTACGAGCAGTACTTC	CASSYTRSYEQYF
12	TRBV29-1	NA	TRBJ2-1	TRBD1	TGCAGCGTTGTGGGGACAGTCAATGAGCAGTTCTTC	CSVVGTVNEQFF
13	TRBV19	few	TRBJ1-3	NA	TGTGCCAGTAGCCTGCTACTAGGAAACACCATATATTTT	CASSLLLGNTIYF
15	TRBV5-5	NA	TRBJ2-3	TRBD1	TGTGCCAGCAGCCGTAGGACAGGGGACCTAGATACGCAGTATTTT	CASSRRTGDLDTQYF
18	TRBV18	NA	TRBJ1-1	TRBD1	TGTGCCAGCTCGCAAATTAGACAGGGGGCTTACATGAACACTGAAGCTTTCTTT	CASSQIRQGAYMNTEAFF
15	TRBV10-2	NA	TRBJ1-2	TRBD1	TGCGCCAGCATGCGGACGACCGGGACAGGGGGTGGCTACACCTTC	CASMRTTGTGGGYTF
16	TRBV5-6	once	TRBJ1-4	NA	TGTGCCAGCAGCCAGACCGATCGGGAGGAGGTTGAAAAACTGTTTTTT	CASSQTDREEVEKLFF
12	TRBV24-1	once	TRBJ2-1	NA	TGTGCCACCAGTGATACCGACTACAAGCAGTTCTTC	CATSDTDYKQFF
14	TRBV5-6	NA	TRBJ1-4	NA	TGTGCCAGCAGCTTGGTTGCAGAAAATGAAAAACTGTTTTTT	CASSLVAENEKLFF
13	TRBV7-8	NA	TRBJ1-2	NA	TGTGCCAGCAGCTTACAACAGAACTATGGCTACACCTTC	CASSLQQNYGYTF
14	TRBV5-1	NA	TRBJ1-3	TRBD1	TGCGCCAGCAGCCTCGGACAGGAAGGAAACACCATATATTTT	CASSLGQEGNTIYF
16	TRBV5-1	NA	TRBJ1-2	NA	TGCGCCAGCAGCTTGGGCCTATCAGGGGATAACTATGGCTACACCTTC	CASSLGLSGDNYGYTF
15	TRBV5-1	NA	TRBJ1-2	TRBD1	TGCGCCAGCAGCTTATTGAGCGGGACAGGGCGATTAGACACCTTC	CASSLLSGTGRLDTF
15	TRBV19	NA	TRBJ1-2	TRBD1	TGTGCCAGTAGTGTTCAGACAGGGGGCAGCTATGGCTACACCTTC	CASSVQTGGSYGYTF
14	TRBV7-9	NA	TRBJ1-2	NA	TGTGCCAGCAGCTGGCCCCAGACAGGTTATGGCTACACCTTC	CASSWPQTGYGYTF
19	TRBV5-1	NA	TRBJ2-6	TRBD1	TGCGCCAGCAGCTTGGACGGACAGGGGGCCCCAATTGGGGCCAACGTCCTGACTTTC	CASSLDGQGAPIGANVLTF
13	TRBV25-1	few	TRBJ1-1	NA	TGTGCCAGCACCCTAGGCGGGGCCGCTGAAGCTTTCTTT	CASTLGGAAEAFF
16	TRBV6-1	NA	TRBJ2-2	NA	TGTGCCAGCAGTGAAGAGGCCAGCGCGAACACCGGGGAGCTGTTTTTT	CASSEEASANTGELFF
13	TRBV7-2	NA	TRBJ1-1	NA	TGTGCCAGCAGCTTAGGTCCCAAGGGGGAAGCTTTCTTT	CASSLGPKGEAFF
13	TRBV6-5	NA	TRBJ1-6	TRBD1	TGTGCCAGCGCGGGACAGGGTCATTCACCCCTCCACTTT	CASAGQGHSPLHF
15	TRBV9	NA	TRBJ2-7	TRBD1	TGTGCCAGCAGCGTAGATGGGACAGGGGTTGTCGAGCAGTACTTC	CASSVDGTGVVEQYF
11	TRBV20-1	NA	TRBJ2-7	NA	TGCAGTGCACCGGACAGATACGAGCAGTACTTC	CSAPDRYEQYF